The entry that follows covers one TCR beta chain sequence. The antigen remains unidentified. The data belong to a study of molecular identifiers for immune sequencing clone quantification. Findings and limits, study-wide: Clones with over 20 RNA copies captured over 99% of effector molecules but under 1% of naive ones.

Via MiXCR, TCRdb re-called the PCR reads, giving one row per CDR3 protein. The sample has about 640,000 distinct CDR3 sequences; nearly 20% are singletons. V lost 1 base, J lost 5 bases, and 9 bases stayed unmatched. Germline-derived CDR1 and CDR2 are MGHRA and YSYEKL. The CDR3 is 17 residues long. The origin of this receptor is a human donor in good health. Some libraries in this study had Jurkat cell RNA spiked in. This chain links TRBV4-1 with TRBJ2-3; TRBD2 matches at 10 bases. Sequenced: naive CD8+ T cells from blood, with Jurkat cell RNA spiked in. Documented subset: FACS-sorted CD8+CD4-CCR7+CD45RA+ naive T cells. The CDR3 DNA reads as TGCGCCAGCAGCCAAGTTGGGCTAGCGGGAGCGGGAGATACGCAGTATTTT. Translating gives CASSQVGLAGAGDTQYF.